This T cell receptor beta chain was found in a study of identical twins. Study-wide results and limits: There is a chance that invariant MAIT and iNKT cells partially muddied zero-insertion analyses. Beta out-of-frame sequences showed weaker excess twin sharing.

TCRdb ran MiXCR on the 5' RACE reads and lists one entry per CDR3 protein. The sample holds under 350,000 distinct CDR3 sequences; less than 9.5% are singletons and the top ten take about 7.1%. CDR3 length: 15 residues. CDR1 and CDR2 from the germline V gene are MDHEN and SYDVKM. The V end lost 6 bases, the J end lost 3 bases, and 18 bases lay between the germline ends. This clonotype was seen ten or more times. Its antigen remains unknown. The sample was also reused in another study, on yellow fever vaccine responses in identical twins. From that study: After vaccination, twins' T cell response reportedly seemed partly convergent, partly personalized.

V usage is TRBV28 and J usage is TRBJ2-7; perhaps TRBD1 as D (6 bases). This sequence was found in a woman between 18 and 29 years old in good health. The sequenced sample was CD8+ T cells sorted from blood. CDR3 in amino acids: CASRAAQGRHYEQYF. The CDR3 nucleotides read TGTGCCAGCAGGGCCGCACAGGGTAGGCACTACGAGCAGTACTTC. The full variable domain, its missing parts supplied by reference TRBV28 and TRBJ2-7, is DVKVTQSSRYLVKRTGEKVFLECVQDMDHENMFWYRQDPGLGLRLIYFSYDVKMKEKGDIPEGYSVSREKKERFSLILESASTNQTSMYLCASRAAQGRHYEQYFGPGTRLTVT.